The entry that follows covers one TCR beta chain sequence. Its matching antigen is unknown. This sample was included in a study of glioma-infiltrating T cells after dendritic cell vaccination. Overall study findings and caveats: TCR clonality showed no direct relationship with survival.

Up to 2 ug genomic DNA was used for TCRB CDR3 amplification. The primer mix had 60 V beta and 13 J beta primers. Clones were sequenced by immunoSEQ multiplex PCR, and TCRdb holds only the in-frame ones, with some missing. This table has about 92,000 clones, 86% appearing once. This CDR3 has 14 residues. Trimming stripped 0 bases from V and 2 bases from J, with 8 bases between. Germline V gives CDR1 SGDLS, CDR2 YYNGEE. The V call is TRBV9, the J call TRBJ1-2; no firm D call. The receptor was isolated from a human donor with glioblastoma. The sample was blood, taken before dendritic cell vaccination. DNA of the CDR3: TGTGCCAGCAGCGTAGCCCCGGGGAACTATGGCTACACCTTC. Translated, it gives CASSVAPGNYGYTF.